This T cell receptor beta chain comes out of a study of T cells after yellow fever vaccination. Study-level background: Fractions of limited cellularity were prepared by means of SMART-Seq v4 Ultra Low Input.

Findings and limits, study-wide: Though it reached lower strength, the secondary response hit its peak faster, day 5 versus 15. The booster saw the reappearance of most primary-vaccination clones (about 95% CD4, almost 90% CD8).

CDR3 length: 15 amino acids. Deletions cut 4 bases from V and 0 bases from J, with 12 bases between. In germline, CDR1 is LGHNA, CDR2 YSLEER. There are many counts of this clonotype. Its antigen is not identified. Template switching with 5'RACE generated the TCR cDNA and added a universal primer site and UMIs. TCRdb analysed the 5' RACE reads with MiXCR anew, one entry per CDR3 protein. The table has 140,000 to 150,000 distinct CDR3 sequences, about 6.9% seen once. The chain uses TRBV4-3 and TRBJ1-2, with a tentative D call TRBD1 (6 bases). The sequenced sample was CD4+ T cells sorted from PBMCs, obtained 10 days after the yellow fever booster vaccination. This TCR derives from a man aged 30-40 years who received the YFV17D yellow fever vaccine. CDR3 DNA: TGCGCCAGCAGCCCGGGGGGGGCGGCTAACTATGGCTACACCTTC. Protein product: CASSPGGAANYGYTF.